This TCR beta chain was recorded in a study of blood T cell repertoires in COVID-19. Study information: Some COVID-19 samples were acute and others convalescent; all came from the United States, Italy and Spain. T cells, B-cell-depleted T cells, or PBMCs supplied cDNA or gDNA.

Per the original methods: Reference gene primers were amplified, and this amplification served to estimate nucleated cell counts. Produced via immunoSEQ multiplex PCR; TCRdb's table is partial and in-frame only. Clonal size and the V and J genes are those of that table, whereas D and trimming came from the DNA. In the table there are over 85,000 clones, about nine tenths of which are singletons. Germline trimming cut 5 bases from V and 0 bases from J; bases unmatched to any gene: 12. The germline gives CDR1 DFQATT, CDR2 SNEGSKA (reference sequence). The CDR3 totals 17 residues. The J gene is TRBJ1-5, the V gene TRBV20-1; 8 bases map to TRBD1. Material: peripheral blood. This receptor was taken from a man between 18 and 35 years old with acute or convalescent COVID-19. Written as DNA, the CDR3 is TGCAGTGCTCGTGACAGGGGCGGTTTCCTTAGCAATCAGCCCCAGCATTTT. As protein: CSARDRGGFLSNQPQHF.